The rows below give T cell receptor beta chains drawn from one sample of a study of preoperative IRX-2 immunotherapy in early breast cancer. This table comes from immunoSEQ multiplex PCR, and its TCRdb copy is limited to in-frame clones, with some not included. The data contain 40,000 to 50,000 clones, approximately 80% of them singletons. Material: tumor tissue, obtained after IRX-2 immunotherapy. All receptors derive from a human donor with breast cancer. Both conserved end residues are part of each CDR3. D genes are given only for firm matches. Clone size appears in some rows only: once, few, many, or a class for an expanded clone.

>TRBV19|TRBJ2-7|16|.|.
TGTGCCAGTAGTATAGACCCTCCTTGGGTTACCTACGAGCAGTACTTC
CASSIDPPWVTYEQYF
>TRBV12-5|TRBJ1-5|13|.|.
TGTGCCAGCATTGAGGGCCGGAATCAGCCCCAGCATTTT
CASIEGRNQPQHF
>TRBV28|TRBJ2-7|16|.|TRBD1
TGTGCCAGCAGTTTCATCCCATGGACAGGGGACCACGAGCAGTACTTC
CASSFIPWTGDHEQYF
>TRBV7-1|TRBJ2-7|15|.|TRBD1
TGTGCCAGCAGTGGCCCCAGGGGCAGGGGGTACGAGCAGTACTTC
CASSGPRGRGYEQYF
>TRBV6-8|TRBJ2-7|15|few|.
TGTGCCAGCAGTTACTCTCTCGGAAGCTCCTACGAGCAGTACTTC
CASSYSLGSSYEQYF
>TRBV6-8|TRBJ2-7|15|few|TRBD2
TGTGCCAGCAGTTACTCCGTACTAGCGGGTACGGAGCAGTACTTC
CASSYSVLAGTEQYF
>TRBV7-4|TRBJ2-2|16|.|.
TGTGCCAGCAGCTTATTGCCCCGTCCGAACACCGGGGAGCTGTTTTTT
CASSLLPRPNTGELFF
>TRBV6-8|TRBJ2-1|13|.|TRBD2
TGTGCCATAAAACTAGCGGGGGACAATGAGCAGTTCTTC
CAIKLAGDNEQFF
>TRBV5-1|TRBJ2-7|15|.|TRBD1
TGCGCCAGCAGCTTGACAGGGGCGCCGGGCGGCGAGCAGTACTTC
CASSLTGAPGGEQYF
>TRBV10-3|TRBJ2-2|17|.|TRBD2
TGTGCCATCAGTGAGTCCGTCGGGGCGGGAGCCACCGGGGAGCTGTTTTTT
CAISESVGAGATGELFF
>TRBV6-8|TRBJ2-3|19|.|.
TGTGCCAGCAGCCCCCACGGATCAAACTATACGGACAGCACAGATACGCAGTATTTT
CASSPHGSNYTDSTDTQYF
>TRBV7-5|TRBJ2-7|16|few|.
TGTGCCAGCAGCCTACAGTCGCTGGGGGAACACTACGAGCAGTACTTC
CASSLQSLGEHYEQYF
>TRBV6-8|TRBJ1-6|14|.|.
TGTGCCAGCAGCTCCAGCGTAGGCGGTTCACCCCTCCACTTT
CASSSSVGGSPLHF
>TRBV5-1|TRBJ2-7|14|.|.
TGCGCCAGCAGTAGGAACGGGGCCACCTACGAGCAGTACTTC
CASSRNGATYEQYF
>TRBV15|TRBJ2-7|14|.|.
TGTGCCACCAGCAGAGATCGGGGGGCGGGGGAGCAGTACTTC
CATSRDRGAGEQYF
>TRBV5-1|TRBJ2-7|14|.|TRBD1
TGCGCCAGCAGCTTGGGTCAGGGGGCGAGCGAGCAGTACTTC
CASSLGQGASEQYF
>TRBV7-8|TRBJ1-2|13|.|.
TGTGCCAGCAGCTTTTGGGGGACGCGAGGCTACACCTTC
CASSFWGTRGYTF
>TRBV4-1|TRBJ1-2|17|.|TRBD1
TGCGCCAGCAGCCAAGATGGCCTCAGGACAGGGAACTATGGCTACACCTTC
CASSQDGLRTGNYGYTF
>TRBV19|TRBJ2-2|16|.|TRBD1
TGTGCCAGTAGTCCTCACAGGGGGACCACGACCGGGGAGCTGTTTTTT
CASSPHRGTTTGELFF
>TRBV5-1|TRBJ2-7|15|.|TRBD1
TGCGCCAGCAGCTTGGCCGGGACAGGATCCTACGAGCAGTACTTC
CASSLAGTGSYEQYF
>TRBV29-1|TRBJ1-2|13|.|TRBD1
TGCAGCGTTGGAGACAGGGCCTCCTATGGCTACACCTTC
CSVGDRASYGYTF
>TRBV5-1|TRBJ1-5|14|.|TRBD1
TGCGCCAGCAGCCAGACGACAGGGGAGGAGCCCCAGCATTTT
CASSQTTGEEPQHF
>TRBV6-8|TRBJ2-2|13|few|.
TGTGCCAGCAGGCAGGGGAACACCGGGGAGCTGTTTTTT
CASRQGNTGELFF
>TRBV28|TRBJ1-1|13|.|.
TGTGCCAGCAGTTTGACCACCTATAGGGGAGCTTTCTTT
CASSLTTYRGAFF
>TRBV19|TRBJ2-1|15|once|.
TGTGCCAGTGGGACGTGGGGGAGCTCCTACAATGAGCAGTTCTTC
CASGTWGSSYNEQFF
>TRBV6-8|TRBJ2-5|14|.|.
TGTGCCATCAGTGTTAGGGGGGCCGAGGAGACCCAGTACTTC
CAISVRGAEETQYF
>TRBV22-1|TRBJ1-5|16|.|.
TGTGCCAGCAGTTTATCGGGCACGTATGGGCATCAGCCCCAGCATTTT
CASSLSGTYGHQPQHF
>TRBV6-8|TRBJ2-1|15|.|TRBD2
TGTGCCACGGGTAGCGGGAGTAAGTATGGGAATGAGCAGTTCTTC
CATGSGSKYGNEQFF
>TRBV18|TRBJ2-3|15|.|.
TGTGCCAGCTCACCACCGCCAGGAAGCACAGATACGCAGTATTTT
CASSPPPGSTDTQYF
>TRBV29-1|TRBJ1-5|13|.|.
TGCAGCGTCGGGGACGGGGGCAATCAGCCCCAGCATTTT
CSVGDGGNQPQHF
>TRBV6-8|TRBJ1-1|12|.|.
TGTGCCAGCAGGGCGGGGTCTACTGAAGCTTTCTTT
CASRAGSTEAFF
>TRBV18|TRBJ1-1|16|.|.
TGTGCCAGCTCACGGGATCGAGGGAGTATGAACACTGAAGCTTTCTTT
CASSRDRGSMNTEAFF
>TRBV5-1|TRBJ1-4|14|.|.
TGCGCCAGCAGCTTGGACGGGGTTAATGAAAAACTGTTTTTT
CASSLDGVNEKLFF
>TRBV28|TRBJ2-2|14|.|.
TGTGCCAGCTATAGCCCGCTGGGAACCGGGGAGCTGTTTTTT
CASYSPLGTGELFF
>TRBV5-1|TRBJ2-3|16|few|TRBD2
TGCGCCAGCAGCGCCCTAGCGGGGGGGTCCACAGATACGCAGTATTTT
CASSALAGGSTDTQYF
>TRBV19|TRBJ2-5|14|.|.
TGTGCCAGTAGTAGCCGGGACCCCCCAGAGACCCAGTACTTC
CASSSRDPPETQYF
>TRBV19|TRBJ2-1|13|.|TRBD2
TGTGCCAGTAGTGCAGCGGGAGGGTCTAGGGAGTTCTTC
CASSAAGGSREFF
>TRBV10-2|TRBJ1-1|13|.|.
TGCGCCAGCAGGAGGGGCGAAGGGACTGAAGCTTTCTTT
CASRRGEGTEAFF
>TRBV10-2|TRBJ1-1|14|few|.
TGCGCCAGCAGGGACGGACAGACCAACACTGAAGCTTTCTTT
CASRDGQTNTEAFF
>TRBV18|TRBJ2-3|14|once|.
TGTGCCAGCTCACCACCTTCGGGTCCAGATACGCAGTATTTT
CASSPPSGPDTQYF
>TRBV4-1|TRBJ1-4|17|.|.
TGCGCCAGCAGCCAAGGATGGCTCGGGGGAACTAATGAAAAACTGTTTTTT
CASSQGWLGGTNEKLFF
>TRBV28|TRBJ2-5|15|.|TRBD2
TGTGCCAGCAGCTCCGGACTAGCTTGGGTGGAGACCCAGTACTTC
CASSSGLAWVETQYF
>TRBV11-3|TRBJ2-5|15|.|TRBD2
TGTGCCAGCAGCCGGGCGGGGGGGTCCTGGGAGACCCAGTACTTC
CASSRAGGSWETQYF
>TRBV6-8|TRBJ2-3|13|.|.
TGTGCCAGCAGTTACTCGCGGCCAGATACGCAGTATTTT
CASSYSRPDTQYF
>TRBV6-8|TRBJ2-5|15|.|TRBD1
TGTGCCAGCAGTTCGGACAGGGTGTACCAAGAGACCCAGTACTTC
CASSSDRVYQETQYF
>TRBV28|TRBJ1-4|13|.|TRBD1
TGTGCCAGCAGTACAGGGGAGTCAGAAAAACTGTTTTTT
CASSTGESEKLFF
>TRBV6-8|TRBJ1-6|14|.|TRBD1
TGTGCCAGCAGTTATAACCAGGGGGGCCGTACCCTCCACTTT
CASSYNQGGRTLHF
>TRBV6-8|TRBJ1-5|16|.|.
TGTGCCAGCAGTCCTACTCCAGATTATAGCAATCAGCCCCAGCATTTT
CASSPTPDYSNQPQHF
>TRBV23-1|TRBJ1-5|13|.|.
TGCGCCAGCAGCTCCACGGGATCCCAGCCCCAGCATTTT
CASSSTGSQPQHF
>TRBV6-8|TRBJ2-1|16|.|.
TGTGCCAGCAGTCGGGACGGGACGGAAACCTACAATGAGCAGTTCTTC
CASSRDGTETYNEQFF
>TRBV14|TRBJ2-7|15|once|TRBD1
TGTGCCAGCAGCCCCTCGGGACAGGGTTTCTACGAGCAGTACTTC
CASSPSGQGFYEQYF
>TRBV6-8|TRBJ2-7|15|few|TRBD1
TGTGCCAGCAGACCCACCGGGACAGGGACCTACGAGCAGTACTTC
CASRPTGTGTYEQYF
>TRBV30|TRBJ2-1|11|.|.
TGTGCCTGGAGTGTACGGGTTGAGCAGTTCTTC
CAWSVRVEQFF
>TRBV7-7|TRBJ2-5|14|.|.
TGTGCCTCACCCAGGGAGTGGGGGGAAGAGACCCAGTACTTC
CASPREWGEETQYF
>TRBV14|TRBJ1-2|13|.|.
TGTGCCAGCAGCCTCCGCCGAGTCGATGGCTACACCTTC
CASSLRRVDGYTF
>TRBV5-1|TRBJ1-5|14|.|.
TGCGCCAGCAGCTTGGGGGACACGGGGCAGCCCCAGCATTTT
CASSLGDTGQPQHF
>TRBV19|TRBJ1-2|14|.|.
TGTGCCAGCCGCCCTGCCGGGTCTCGGGATGGCTACACCTTC
CASRPAGSRDGYTF
>TRBV10-3|TRBJ1-1|12|.|.
TGTGCCATCAGTGAGACCAGGGGAGCGGCTTTCTTT
CAISETRGAAFF
>TRBV11-3|TRBJ2-1|15|.|TRBD2
TGTGCCAGCAGCCCCGGGACTAGCAGATACAATGAGCAGTTCTTC
CASSPGTSRYNEQFF